Below, one T cell receptor beta chain is given with its context. Its target is unknown. These data originate in a study of CD8+ T cells in alopecia areata. Background on the study: Oral tofacitinib (5 to 10 mg twice daily) was administered to treated patients. Broader study findings: Scalp sample data also include resident alphabeta T cells from normal skin.

Reverse transcription of extracted RNA yielded cDNA, which provided the sequencing template. The protocol was immunoSEQ multiplex PCR, while the TCRdb copy is restricted to in-frame clones and leaves out a portion. The profile shows some 150,000 clones, 40% to 60% of them singletons. CDR1 is MNHEY, CDR2 SVGAGI, per germline. The CDR3 contains 14 residues. Trimming cost V 5 bases and J 2 bases; bases outside gene matches: 2. Material: CD8+ T cells sorted from blood, obtained at week 0. The genes are TRBV6-5 and TRBJ1-4, with 7 nucleotides matching TRBD1. The sequence derives from a human donor with alopecia areata. Here the CDR3 DNA reads TGTGCCAGCAGTGAGGGGGCGACTAATGAAAAACTGTTTTTT. This encodes CASSEGATNEKLFF.